What follows are 8 T cell receptor beta chains derived from one specimen sequenced in a study of cytotoxic CD8 clonotypes in ibrutinib-treated CLL. Sequencing used immunoSEQ multiplex PCR; TCRdb keeps in-frame clones, though not all of them. The table lists over 120,000 clones, about three quarters of them singletons. The specimen was PBMCs, collected after 24 months of ibrutinib treatment. These receptors came from a human donor with chronic lymphocytic leukemia.

V gene TRBV11-2 combines with J gene TRBJ2-3; TRBD2 aligns across 16 bases. V trimming: 2 bases; J trimming: 6 bases; junction bases outside the gene matches: 11. CDR1 and CDR2 (germline): SGHAT, FQNNGV. CDR3 size: 19 residues. CDR3 bases: TGTGCCAGCAGCTTACTCGGGACTAGCGGGAGGGCCTCATGGGATACGCAGTATTTT. Its translation is CASSLLGTSGRASWDTQYF.

CDR3 sequence reads: CASSSRDSYEQYF. In DNA form, the CDR3 reads TGTGCCAGCAGTAGCCGGGACAGCTACGAGCAGTACTTC. The chain recombines TRBV27 with TRBJ2-7; 7 bases line up with TRBD1. V lost 5 bases to trimming and J lost 3 bases; unmatched junction nucleotides: 4. This CDR3 spans 13 amino acids. Per the germline V gene, CDR1 is MNHEY and CDR2 is SMNVEV (reference sequence).

The chain carries TRBV6-5 and TRBJ1-2; D remains unclear. V was clipped by 5 bases and J by 0 bases, with 7 bases between them. The germline V gene encodes CDR1 MNHEY and CDR2 SVGAGI. CDR3 length: 13 amino acids. As DNA, the CDR3 is TGTGCCAGCAGTGCACACTCTAACTATGGCTACACCTTC. Translated: CASSAHSNYGYTF.

The chain joins TRBV25-1 to TRBJ2-3; 9 nucleotides agree with TRBD2. The CDR3 covers 17 residues. V gave up 3 bases and J gave up 5 bases; unmatched junction bases: 12. CDR1 is MGHDK and CDR2 is SYGVNS in the germline V gene. The CDR3 DNA reads TGTGCCAGCAGTGACACCCCCGGGGAGCGGGAGGTAGATACGCAGTATTTT. Protein: CASSDTPGEREVDTQYF.

The chain uses TRBV19 and TRBJ1-5; TRBD1 matches at 7 bases. Trimming removed 7 bases from V and 5 bases from J; junction bases left unmatched: 5. The germline V gene encodes CDR1 LNHDA and CDR2 SQIVND (reference sequence). There are 13 residues in the CDR3. The CDR3 DNA sequence: TGTGCCAGTAACCAGGGGGACCATCAGCCCCAGCATTTT. Its protein is CASNQGDHQPQHF.

The genes are TRBV10-3 and TRBJ1-1, with D maybe TRBD1 (6 bases). Germline V lookup: CDR1 ENHRY, CDR2 SYGVKD. Trimming pared 6 bases from V and 4 bases from J, leaving 9 bases between. The CDR3 has 12 amino acids. This CDR3 reads CAISVGATEAFF. The CDR3 DNA follows: TGTGCCATCAGCGTGGGGGCCACTGAAGCTTTCTTT.

The chain uses TRBV27 and TRBJ1-3; D uncertain. Trimming left V 10 bases short and J 1 base short, with 14 bases between. The CDR3 sequence is 14 residues long. Germline loops: CDR1 MNHEY, CDR2 SMNVEV (reference sequence). The DNA of the CDR3 is TGTGCCATCTTGCACCTTGGTTCTGGAAACACCATATATTTT. Translating gives CAILHLGSGNTIYF.

The genes are TRBV5-1 and TRBJ1-3; perhaps TRBD1 as D (6 bases). The CDR3 has 14 residues. Germline-derived CDR1 and CDR2 are SGHRS and YFSETQ. V was shortened by 7 bases and J by 4 bases, with 15 bases between the two germline ends. This CDR3 reads CASGPGGFGNTIYF. CDR3 sequence (DNA): TGCGCCAGCGGACCGGGGGGCTTCGGAAACACCATATATTTT.